This TCR beta chain was sequenced for a study of blood T cells in healthy people across ages. It was with a sample-barcoded 5' primer and a J-beta primer mix that a second PCR of about 7 to 12 cycles was run. All samples gave at least 3 million CDR3-containing paired-end reads. MiXCR was run by TCRdb on the 5' RACE reads, yielding one entry per CDR3 protein. The sample consists of under 1 million distinct CDR3 sequences, more than 40% of them appearing once. V shed 2 bases and J 6 bases; nucleotides not matched to a gene: 4. The CDR3 has 14 residues. CDR1 and CDR2 (germline): SGHAT, FQNNGV. This chain joins TRBV11-2 and TRBJ1-5; TRBD1 aligns across 7 bases. Sequences were obtained from blood. The source is a man aged 60 to 75 in good health. The CDR3 reads CASSLKGTAQPQHF. In nucleotides, the CDR3 is TGTGCCAGCAGCTTAAAAGGGACAGCTCAGCCCCAGCATTTT.